The 17 T cell receptor beta chains in this list originate from one sample, sequenced in a study of vaccination and CD4 T cells after COVID-19. An Oncomine TCR Beta short-read assay was used to sequence the DNA from cultured CD4+ T cells. Using its own MiXCR run on the PCR reads, TCRdb lists one record per CDR3 protein. The repertoire holds 7,000 or so distinct CDR3 sequences, roughly 38% seen once, with around 17% in the top ten. Their antigen targets remain unknown. Noted treatment: approximately 10-day PBMC culture with coronavirus spike peptide pools or control peptides (ViraFEST assay). Gathered ahead of the COVID-19 pandemic (2011-2018) were the CD4+ T cells of the unexposed donor. The sample consisted of CD4+ T cells from blood, cultured in vitro. Every receptor here comes from a human donor in good health.

The chain carries TRBV9 and TRBJ1-2; D gene uncertain. Between the trimmed V and J ends, which lost 0 bases and 4 bases, there was a span of 10 bases. This CDR3 has 14 residues. Per the germline V gene, CDR1 is SGDLS and CDR2 is YYNGEE. The DNA for the CDR3 is TGTGCCAGCAGCGTAGCGGACTCGCGCTATGGCTACACCTTC. Its protein is CASSVADSRYGYTF. Based on the CDR3 plus reference TRBV9 and TRBJ1-2, the full variable domain is DSGVTQTPKHLITATGQRVTLRCSPRSGDLSVYWYQQSLDQGLQFLIQYYNGEERAKGNILERFSAQQFPDLHSELNLSSLELGDSALYFCASSVADSRYGYTFGSGTRLTVV.

The chain uses TRBV5-4 and TRBJ2-1; 8 bases are a match to TRBD1. The trim removed 5 bases at V and 7 bases at J, leaving 8 bases unmatched. Germline V gene lookup returns CDR1 SGHNT and CDR2 YYREEE (reference sequence). This CDR3 is 14 amino acids long. The CDR3: CASSRGQARNEQFF. CDR3 nucleotide sequence: TGTGCCAGCAGTCGGGGACAGGCGAGGAATGAGCAGTTCTTC.

This clonotype has a handful of counts. The V gene is TRBV7-8, the J gene TRBJ2-3; no firm D call. V lost 1 base, J lost 9 bases, and 17 bases lay in between. The CDR3 is made up of 15 amino acids. Germline V lookup: CDR1 SGHVS, CDR2 FQNEAQ. The CDR3 DNA reads as TGTGCCAGCAGCTTAGTGGGTGTTCTGTCCAGCACGCAGTATTTT. It is translated as CASSLVGVLSSTQYF.

This clonotype was seen just once. V gene TRBV5-8 combines with J gene TRBJ2-7; 12 bases map to TRBD2. Germline V gene sequence: CDR1 SGHTS, CDR2 YDEGEE. V gave up 5 bases and J gave up 1 base; unmatched junction bases: 4. The CDR3 has 15 residues. The CDR3 sequence is CASSPGLAGSYEQYF. The DNA for the CDR3 is TGTGCCAGCAGTCCTGGACTAGCGGGATCCTACGAGCAGTACTTC.

The chain recombines TRBV10-1 with TRBJ2-7; 9 positions agree with TRBD1. This CDR3 has 14 residues. The J segment lost 2 bases and the V segment lost 6 bases, leaving 5 bases of the junction unmatched. The germline V gene encodes CDR1 WNHNN and CDR2 SYGVQD (reference sequence). The chain's CDR3 is CASSRDRVAYEQYF. The CDR3 nucleotides are TGCGCCAGCAGCCGGGACAGGGTGGCCTACGAGCAGTACTTC.

The rearrangement links TRBV12-3 or TRBV12-4 to TRBJ2-6, with no clear D. The CDR3 spans 14 residues. Trimming removed 6 bases at V and 0 bases at J, with 6 bases between. Written as DNA, the CDR3 is TGTGCCAGCAGCCGTATCTCTGGGGCCAACGTCCTGACTTTC. Its protein product is CASSRISGANVLTF.

This clonotype was found a few times. This sequence joins TRBV10-3 and TRBJ2-3; D may be TRBD1 (5 bases). CDR1 and CDR2 from the germline V gene are ENHRY and SYGVKD. The CDR3 is made up of 15 amino acids. Between the trimmed V and J ends, which lost 3 bases and 5 bases, there was a span of 15 bases. The DNA for the CDR3 is TGTGCCATCAGTGATTTAGGGGCACACCAAGATACGCAGTATTTT. Protein sequence: CAISDLGAHQDTQYF.

The rearrangement links TRBV6-1 to TRBJ2-1; 16 bases are a match to TRBD2. The CDR3 has 16 residues. CDR1 MNHNS and CDR2 SASEGT come from the germline V gene. After removal of 6 bases from V and 7 bases from J, the junction contained 6 bases not matched to a gene. CDR3 loop: CASSGTSGGAGNEQFF. In nucleotides, the CDR3 is TGTGCCAGCAGCGGGACTAGCGGGGGGGCAGGGAATGAGCAGTTCTTC.

This clonotype was observed a handful of times. CDR3 sequence (DNA): TGCAGTGCTAGCAGAATCGACAGGGAGGAAACCTTC. It encodes CSASRIDREETF. The rearrangement links TRBV20-1 to TRBJ1-2; TRBD1 matches 7 bases. V gave up 3 bases and J gave up 14 bases; unmatched junction bases: 12. Germline V gene sequence: CDR1 DFQATT, CDR2 SNEGSKA (reference sequence). The CDR3 covers 12 residues.

The chain carries TRBV7-2 and TRBJ1-5, with 9 bases identical to TRBD1. Germline V CDR1 and CDR2: SGHTA, FQGNSA. V lost 5 bases, J lost 6 bases, and 8 bases stayed unmatched. The CDR3 totals 15 residues. CDR3 sequence (DNA): TGTGCCAGCAGCATCGGGACAGGGCGGGGTCAGCCCCAGCATTTT. It is translated as CASSIGTGRGQPQHF.

The chain has TRBV28 and TRBJ1-5; no firm D call. The CDR3 totals 15 residues. The V gene's germline CDR1 is MDHEN and CDR2 SYDVKM. V dropped 6 bases and J dropped 3 bases, with 15 bases sitting between them. CDR3 protein: CASRAVVLSNQPQHF. CDR3 DNA sequence: TGTGCCAGCAGAGCCGTGGTGCTGTCCAATCAGCCCCAGCATTTT.

This clonotype was counted between two and nine times. The chain combines TRBV6-1 with TRBJ1-2, with 8 bases matching TRBD1. The CDR3 extends over 13 amino acids. Trimming cost V 3 bases and J 9 bases; bases outside gene matches: 6. Germline loops: CDR1 MNHNS, CDR2 SASEGT. CDR3 sequence: CASSEGGQVRYTF. The CDR3 DNA reads TGTGCCAGCAGTGAGGGGGGACAGGTCCGCTACACCTTC.

This clonotype was observed a few times. This rearrangement joins TRBV11-2 to TRBJ1-1, with D hard to call. V lost 0 bases to trimming and J lost 4 bases, with 9 bases between them. Germline values: CDR1 SGHAT, CDR2 FQNNGV. The CDR3 has 14 amino acids. This chain's CDR3 is CASSLEGSATEAFF. In DNA form, the CDR3 reads TGTGCCAGCAGCTTAGAAGGGAGTGCCACTGAAGCTTTCTTT.

The genes are TRBV20-1 and TRBJ1-2; no clear D. The V gene's germline CDR1 is DFQATT and CDR2 SNEGSKA (reference sequence). V lost 1 base and J lost 1, with 16 bases in between. The CDR3 spans 16 residues. The CDR3 DNA sequence: TGCAGTGCTAGAGCCCTCGACAAAGCCCTTAACTATGGCTACACCTTC. Its protein product is CSARALDKALNYGYTF.

This chain connects TRBV5-8 to TRBJ2-1; 9 positions agree with TRBD1. Germline V gives CDR1 SGHTS, CDR2 YDEGEE. The ends lost 4 bases at V and 7 bases at J; junction bases unmatched: 12. The CDR3 extends over 16 amino acids. This CDR3 reads CASSPRTGAFLNEQFF. The CDR3 bases are TGTGCCAGCAGCCCGAGGACAGGGGCCTTTCTTAATGAGCAGTTCTTC.

CDR3 in DNA: TGTGCCTGGAGTGTTCTAGCGGGAGGTAGGGGCGAGCAGTACTTC. This gives the protein CAWSVLAGGRGEQYF. The rearrangement joins TRBV30 to TRBJ2-7; 11 bases map to TRBD2. This CDR3 has 15 residues. CDR1 GTSNPN and CDR2 SVGIG come from the germline V gene (reference sequence). V shed 0 bases and J 6 bases; nucleotides not matched to a gene: 7.

This clonotype was recorded a few times. The V gene is TRBV18, the J gene TRBJ1-5, with 8 bases lining up with TRBD1. The CDR3 has 15 amino acids. Per the germline V gene, CDR1 is KGHSH and CDR2 is LQKENI. Losses at the gene ends were 5 bases for V and 2 bases for J; bases not matched to a gene: 5. CDR3 nucleotide sequence: TGTGCCAGCTCAGGAACAGGGGGAGGCAATCAGCCCCAGCATTTT. Translation gives CASSGTGGGNQPQHF.